What follows are 10 T cell receptor beta chains derived from one specimen sequenced in a study of OX40 agonist ivuxolimab in advanced cancers. Libraries were built with the immunoSEQ multiplex PCR assay. In its TCRdb copy, this immuneACCESS table keeps in-frame sequences only and misses some clones. Where compared with another copy, unresolved V genes explain less than half of these, and the others have no known cause. The sample includes about 24,000 clones, with more than 75% observed a single time. The top ten clones comprise approximately 48% of the sample. The sample here was CD4+ or CD8+ T cells sorted from blood, taken in a trial of the OX40 agonist ivuxolimab. These receptor sequences come from an adult with an advanced solid tumor such as melanoma, head and neck, liver or kidney cancer.

This clone appeared once. V usage is TRBV9 and J usage is TRBJ2-3; no firm D call. The CDR3 loop spans 14 amino acids. V was trimmed by 0 bases and J by 2 bases, leaving 7 bases between them. Germline CDR1 and CDR2: SGDLS and YYNGEE. The CDR3 DNA sequence: TGTGCCAGCAGCGTAGAGGGTTACACAGATACGCAGTATTTT. Translating gives CASSVEGYTDTQYF.

The V gene is TRBV19, the J gene TRBJ2-3, with 7 positions matching TRBD1. The trim removed 3 bases at V and 1 base at J, leaving 4 bases unmatched. The CDR3 is 15 residues long. CDR1 is LNHDA and CDR2 is SQIVND in the germline V gene (reference sequence). The CDR3 is CASSMTGSGTDTQYF. In nucleotides, the CDR3 is TGTGCCAGTAGTATGACAGGGTCGGGCACAGATACGCAGTATTTT.

The genes are TRBV18 and TRBJ1-2; unclear D gene. CDR1 KGHSH and CDR2 LQKENI come from the germline V gene. The V and J ends lost 3 bases and 3 bases respectively, with 14 bases between them. CDR3 length: 15 residues. The CDR3 here is CASSPVGVSYYGYTF. DNA of the CDR3: TGTGCCAGCTCACCGGTTGGAGTAAGCTACTATGGCTACACCTTC.

This chain joins TRBV11-3 and TRBJ1-1; D is unclear. Trimming left V 4 bases short and J 1 base short, with 7 bases between. CDR1 and CDR2 (germline): SGHNT, YENEEA. This CDR3 has 13 residues. CDR3 in DNA: TGTGCCAGCAGCTCCGAAGGGAACACTGAAGCTTTCTTT. Translated, it gives CASSSEGNTEAFF.

The chain has TRBV10-2 and TRBJ1-3; 9 bases are shared with TRBD1. CDR3 size: 15 residues. The junction had 6 bases not matched to a gene; V was cut back by 5 bases and J by 4 bases. Per the germline V gene, CDR1 is WSHSY and CDR2 is SAAADI. CDR3 coding DNA: TGCGCCAGCAGTCTACAGGGGGCGGGCGGAAACACCATATATTTT. This encodes CASSLQGAGGNTIYF.

The V gene is TRBV19, the J gene TRBJ2-2, with TRBD1 as a possible D gene (6 bases). Germline CDR1 reads LNHDA; CDR2 reads SQIVND (reference sequence). This CDR3 has 16 residues. Trimming stripped 0 bases from V and 6 bases from J, with 14 bases between. CDR3 nucleotides: TGTGCCAGTAGTATAGATATGGGGGCAGGGGCCGGGGAGCTGTTTTTT. It yields the protein CASSIDMGAGAGELFF.

The rearrangement joins TRBV14 to TRBJ2-7; D gene uncertain. This CDR3 spans 14 amino acids. V was trimmed by 0 bases and J by 2 bases, leaving 8 bases between them. Germline-derived CDR1 and CDR2 are SGHDN and FVKESK. The CDR3 DNA follows: TGTGCCAGCAGCCAAGATTCTTGGGCCTACGAGCAGTACTTC. Translating gives CASSQDSWAYEQYF.

V usage is TRBV4-3 and J usage is TRBJ2-3, with D perhaps TRBD1 (5 bases). V gave up 0 bases and J gave up 7 bases, with 14 bases separating them. This CDR3 comprises 15 residues. The germline V gene has CDR1 LGHNA and CDR2 YSLEER. CDR3 coding DNA: TGCGCCAGCAGCCAAGACAGGGAAATCCTAAATACGCAGTATTTT. It yields the protein CASSQDREILNTQYF.

The CDR3 spells CASSQGLQGTGNTEAFF. The CDR3 region has the DNA TGCGCCAGCAGCCAAGGCCTCCAAGGGACAGGGAACACTGAAGCTTTCTTT. The rearrangement joins TRBV4-1 to TRBJ1-1; the match to TRBD1 covers 8 bases. This CDR3 region has 17 residues. V lost 1 base and J lost 1; bases outside the gene matches: 8. The germline CDR1 and CDR2 sequences are MGHRA and YSYEKL.

V usage is TRBV7-9 and J usage is TRBJ2-3; the D gene could be TRBD1 or TRBD2 (5 bases each). The CDR3 sequence is 14 residues long. Germline assignment: CDR1 SEHNR and CDR2 FQNEAQ (reference sequence). V was pared by 5 bases and J by 2 bases, with 11 bases between. DNA of the CDR3: TGTGCCAGCAGCCGTGGGGACGCCACAGATACGCAGTATTTT. Translated, it gives CASSRGDATDTQYF. The variable domain in full, with the rest retrieved from reference TRBV7-9 and TRBJ2-3, is DTGVSQNPRHKITKRGQNVTFRCDPISEHNRLYWYRQTLGQGPEFLTYFQNEAQLEKSRLLSDRFSAERPKGSFSTLEIQRTEQGDSAMYLCASSRGDATDTQYFGPGTRLTVL.